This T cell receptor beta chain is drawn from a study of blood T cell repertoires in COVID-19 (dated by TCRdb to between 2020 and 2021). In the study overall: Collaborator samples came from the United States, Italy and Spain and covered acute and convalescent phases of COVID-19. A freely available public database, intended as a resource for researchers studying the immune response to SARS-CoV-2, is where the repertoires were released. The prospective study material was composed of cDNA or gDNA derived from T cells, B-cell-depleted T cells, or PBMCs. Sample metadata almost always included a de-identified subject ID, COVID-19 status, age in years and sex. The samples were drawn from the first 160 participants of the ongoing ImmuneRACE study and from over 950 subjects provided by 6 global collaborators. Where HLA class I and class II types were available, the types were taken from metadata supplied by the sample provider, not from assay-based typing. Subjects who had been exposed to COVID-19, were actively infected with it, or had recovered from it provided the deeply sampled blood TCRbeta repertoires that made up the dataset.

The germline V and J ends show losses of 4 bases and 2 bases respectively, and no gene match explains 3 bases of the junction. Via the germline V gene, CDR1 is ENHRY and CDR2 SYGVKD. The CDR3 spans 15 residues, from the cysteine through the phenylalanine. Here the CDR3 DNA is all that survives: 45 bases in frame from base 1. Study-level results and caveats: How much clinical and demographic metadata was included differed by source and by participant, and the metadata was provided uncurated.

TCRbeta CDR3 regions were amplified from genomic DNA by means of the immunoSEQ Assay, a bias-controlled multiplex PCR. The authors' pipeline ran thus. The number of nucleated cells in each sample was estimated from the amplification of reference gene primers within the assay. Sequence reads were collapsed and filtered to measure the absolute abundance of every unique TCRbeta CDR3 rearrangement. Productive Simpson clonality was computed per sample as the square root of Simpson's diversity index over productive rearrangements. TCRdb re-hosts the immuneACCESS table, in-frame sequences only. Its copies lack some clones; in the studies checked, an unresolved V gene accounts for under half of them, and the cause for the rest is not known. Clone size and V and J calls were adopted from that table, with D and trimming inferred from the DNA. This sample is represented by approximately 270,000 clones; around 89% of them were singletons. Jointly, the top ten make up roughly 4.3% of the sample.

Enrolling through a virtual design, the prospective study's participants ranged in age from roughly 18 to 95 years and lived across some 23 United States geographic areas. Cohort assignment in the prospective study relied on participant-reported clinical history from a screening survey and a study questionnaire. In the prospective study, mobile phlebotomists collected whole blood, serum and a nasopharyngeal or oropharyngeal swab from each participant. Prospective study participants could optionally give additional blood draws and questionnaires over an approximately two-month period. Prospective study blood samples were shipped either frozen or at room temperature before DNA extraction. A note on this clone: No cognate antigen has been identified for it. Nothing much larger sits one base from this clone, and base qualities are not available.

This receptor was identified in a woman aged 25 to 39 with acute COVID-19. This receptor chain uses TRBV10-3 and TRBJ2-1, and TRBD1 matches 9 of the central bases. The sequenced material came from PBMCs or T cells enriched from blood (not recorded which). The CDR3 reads CAISAGTGTYNEQFF. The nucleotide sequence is TGTGCCATCAGTGCGGGGACAGGGACCTACAATGAGCAGTTCTTC.